This T cell receptor beta chain was sequenced for a study of T cells in Graves' hyperthyroidism and ophthalmopathy. This clonotype was seen at least ten times. This CDR3 contains 15 residues. From germline, CDR1 is SGHAT and CDR2 FQNNGV. Trimming took 1 base from V and 1 from J, leaving 9 bases between them. Researchers barred patients who had uncontrolled infection, other autoimmune disease, pregnancy or lactation. RNA transcripts yielded amplified TCR beta CDR3 regions. HTBI primers were used for first-round RT-PCR of the TCR CDR3. TCRdb re-analysed the multiplex PCR reads in MiXCR, keeping a single row per CDR3 protein. The table records around 290,000 distinct CDR3 sequences, about 13% of them present only once.

The sample consisted of blood. This clonotype was sampled from a woman in her forties with Graves' hyperthyroidism. This chain connects TRBV11-2 to TRBJ2-3; unclear D gene. The CDR3 region has the DNA TGTGCCAGCAGCTTAGGTCGTCCCCGCACAGATACGCAGTATTTT. Amino acids: CASSLGRPRTDTQYF.